This TCR beta chain was recorded in a study of monozygotic twins with inflammatory bowel disease. General observations from the study: For IBD patients, clonotypes shared with others were fewer than for healthy twins, especially with disease activity. Since immunosuppressive treatments differed, patient repertoires may have gained added variability.

About this clonotype: The antigen is not known.

Nested amplification of TCRalpha and TCRbeta cDNA involved two PCRs of approximately 16 and 10 cycles. TCRdb reprocessed the 5' RACE reads and reports one entry per CDR3 protein, with no DNA. This sample contains about 160,000 distinct CDR3 sequences. Without any T cell sorting, total RNA was isolated from whole blood. Sequencing was performed on blood. The receptor was derived from a human donor with ulcerative colitis or Crohn's disease, or a healthy co-twin of an affected twin (not recorded which).

The CDR3 sequence is CATQGEDEKLFF. J is TRBJ1-4 and V is TRBV19; the TCRdb call, TRBD1, lacks DNA for checking. CDR3 size: 12 residues. Germline CDR1 reads LNHDA; CDR2 reads SQIVND (reference sequence).